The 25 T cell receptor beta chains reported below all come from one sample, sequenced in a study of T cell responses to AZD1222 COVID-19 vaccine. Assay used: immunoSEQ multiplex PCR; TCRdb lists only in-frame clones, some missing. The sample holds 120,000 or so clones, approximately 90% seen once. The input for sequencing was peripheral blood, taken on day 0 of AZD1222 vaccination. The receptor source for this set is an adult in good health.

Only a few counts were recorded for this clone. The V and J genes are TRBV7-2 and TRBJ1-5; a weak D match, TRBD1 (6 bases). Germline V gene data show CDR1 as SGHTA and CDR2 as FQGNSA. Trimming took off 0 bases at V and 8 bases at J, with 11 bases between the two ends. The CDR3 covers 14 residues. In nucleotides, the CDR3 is TGTGCCAGCAGCTTAGCCGGGACAAATGAGCCCCAGCATTTT. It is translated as CASSLAGTNEPQHF.

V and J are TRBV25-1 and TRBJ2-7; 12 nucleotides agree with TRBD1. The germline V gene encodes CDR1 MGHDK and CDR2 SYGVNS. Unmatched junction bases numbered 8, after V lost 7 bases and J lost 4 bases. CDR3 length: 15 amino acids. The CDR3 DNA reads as TGTGCCAGCACACCACCGGGACAGGGGGCTTACGAGCAGTACTTC. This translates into CASTPPGQGAYEQYF.

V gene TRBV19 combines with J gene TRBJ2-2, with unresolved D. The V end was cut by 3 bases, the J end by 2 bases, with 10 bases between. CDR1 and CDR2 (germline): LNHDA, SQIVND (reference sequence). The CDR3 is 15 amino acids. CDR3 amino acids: CASSIGDSNTGELFF. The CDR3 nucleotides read TGTGCCAGTAGTATTGGAGACTCAAACACCGGGGAGCTGTTTTTT.

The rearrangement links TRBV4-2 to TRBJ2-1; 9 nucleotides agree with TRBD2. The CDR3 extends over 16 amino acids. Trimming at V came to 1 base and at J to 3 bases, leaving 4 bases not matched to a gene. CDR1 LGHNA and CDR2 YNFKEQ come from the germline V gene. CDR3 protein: CASSQATSGSYNEQFF. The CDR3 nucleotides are TGTGCCAGCAGCCAAGCGACTAGCGGAAGCTACAATGAGCAGTTCTTC.

CDR3 loop: CASRGDSPYSEQYF. The CDR3 nucleotides are TGTGCCAGCAGGGGGGACAGCCCTTACAGCGAGCAGTACTTC. J is TRBJ2-7 and V is TRBV2; 7 nucleotides agree with TRBD1. This CDR3 is 14 amino acids long. J was trimmed by 6 bases and V by 6 bases; bases with no gene match: 11. Germline V gene data show CDR1 as SNHLY and CDR2 as FYNNEI.

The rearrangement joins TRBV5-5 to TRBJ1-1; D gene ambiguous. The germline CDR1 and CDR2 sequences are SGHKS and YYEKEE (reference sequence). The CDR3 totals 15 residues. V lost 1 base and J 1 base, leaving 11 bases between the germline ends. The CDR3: CASSLSPSQNTEAFF. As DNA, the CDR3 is TGTGCCAGCAGCTTGTCTCCCAGCCAGAACACTGAAGCTTTCTTT.

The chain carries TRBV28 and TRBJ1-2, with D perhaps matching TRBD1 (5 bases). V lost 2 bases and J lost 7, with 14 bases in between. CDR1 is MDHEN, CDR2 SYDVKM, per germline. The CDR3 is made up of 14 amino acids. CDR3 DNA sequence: TGTGCCAGCAGTTTACAGGGCCAGGAAGGTGGCTACACCTTC. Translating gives CASSLQGQEGGYTF.

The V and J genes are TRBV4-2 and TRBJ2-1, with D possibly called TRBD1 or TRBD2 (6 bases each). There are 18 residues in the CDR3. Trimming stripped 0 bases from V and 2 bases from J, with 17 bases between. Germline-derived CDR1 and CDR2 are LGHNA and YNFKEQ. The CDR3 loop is CASSQDRGENVAYNEQFF. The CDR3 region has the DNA TGTGCCAGCAGCCAAGATAGGGGGGAGAATGTAGCCTACAATGAGCAGTTCTTC.

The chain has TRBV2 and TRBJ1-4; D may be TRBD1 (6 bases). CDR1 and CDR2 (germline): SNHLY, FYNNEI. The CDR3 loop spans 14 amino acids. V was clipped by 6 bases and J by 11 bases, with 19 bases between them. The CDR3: CASSEITGLGKLFF. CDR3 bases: TGTGCCAGCAGCGAAATCACAGGGCTTGGCAAACTGTTTTTT.

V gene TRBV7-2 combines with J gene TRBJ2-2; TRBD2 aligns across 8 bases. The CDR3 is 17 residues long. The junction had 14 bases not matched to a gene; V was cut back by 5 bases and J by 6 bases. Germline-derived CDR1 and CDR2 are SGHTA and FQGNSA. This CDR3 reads CASSALAGNLGAGELFF. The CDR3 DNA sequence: TGTGCCAGCAGCGCTTTAGCGGGAAACTTGGGGGCCGGGGAGCTGTTTTTT.

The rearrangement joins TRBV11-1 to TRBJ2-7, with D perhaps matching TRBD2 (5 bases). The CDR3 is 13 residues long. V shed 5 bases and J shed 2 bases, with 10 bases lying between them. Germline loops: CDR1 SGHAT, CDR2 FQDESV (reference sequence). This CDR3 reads CASSRGRAYEQYF. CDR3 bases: TGTGCCAGCAGCCGAGGGCGAGCCTACGAGCAGTACTTC. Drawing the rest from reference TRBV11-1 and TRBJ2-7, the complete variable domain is EAEVAQSPRYKITEKSQAVAFWCDPISGHATLYWYRQILGQGPELLVQFQDESVVDDSQLPKDRFSAERLKGVDSTLKIQPAELGDSAMYLCASSRGRAYEQYFGPGTRLTVT.

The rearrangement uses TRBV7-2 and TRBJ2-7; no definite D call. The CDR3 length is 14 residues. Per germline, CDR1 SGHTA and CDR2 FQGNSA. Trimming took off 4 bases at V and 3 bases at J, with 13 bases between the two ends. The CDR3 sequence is CASSSDGAGYEQYF. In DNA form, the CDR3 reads TGTGCCAGCAGCTCCGACGGAGCCGGCTACGAGCAGTACTTC. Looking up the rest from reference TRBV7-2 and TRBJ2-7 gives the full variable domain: GAGVSQSPSNKVTEKGKDVELRCDPISGHTALYWYRQSLGQGLEFLIYFQGNSAPDKSGLPSDRFSAERTGGSVSTLTIQRTQQEDSAVYLCASSSDGAGYEQYFGPGTRLTVT.

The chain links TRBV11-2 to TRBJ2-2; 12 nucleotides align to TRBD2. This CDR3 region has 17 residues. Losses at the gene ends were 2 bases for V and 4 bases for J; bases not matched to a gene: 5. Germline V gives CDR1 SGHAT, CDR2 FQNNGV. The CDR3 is CASSLLAGGPSTGELFF. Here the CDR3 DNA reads TGTGCCAGCAGCTTACTAGCGGGAGGGCCGTCCACCGGGGAGCTGTTTTTT.

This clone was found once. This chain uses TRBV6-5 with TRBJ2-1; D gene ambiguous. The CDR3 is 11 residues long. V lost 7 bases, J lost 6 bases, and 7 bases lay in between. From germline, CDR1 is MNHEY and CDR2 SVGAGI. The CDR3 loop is CASKGSNEQFF. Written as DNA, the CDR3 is TGTGCCAGCAAGGGATCCAATGAGCAGTTCTTC.

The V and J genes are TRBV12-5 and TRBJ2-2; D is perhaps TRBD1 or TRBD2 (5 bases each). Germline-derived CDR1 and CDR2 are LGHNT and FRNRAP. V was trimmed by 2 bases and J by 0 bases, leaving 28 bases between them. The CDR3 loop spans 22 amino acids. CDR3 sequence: CASGLLGPEWGRGNPNTGELFF. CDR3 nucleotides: TGTGCTAGTGGTTTGCTCGGTCCGGAATGGGGCCGGGGTAACCCGAACACCGGGGAGCTGTTTTTT.

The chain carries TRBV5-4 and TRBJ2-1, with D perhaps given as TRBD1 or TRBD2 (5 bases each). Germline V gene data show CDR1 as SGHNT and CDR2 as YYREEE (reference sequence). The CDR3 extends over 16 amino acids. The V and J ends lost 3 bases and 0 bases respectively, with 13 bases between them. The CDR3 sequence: CASSWGPGSSYNEQFF. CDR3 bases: TGTGCCAGCAGCTGGGGACCCGGGTCCTCCTACAATGAGCAGTTCTTC.

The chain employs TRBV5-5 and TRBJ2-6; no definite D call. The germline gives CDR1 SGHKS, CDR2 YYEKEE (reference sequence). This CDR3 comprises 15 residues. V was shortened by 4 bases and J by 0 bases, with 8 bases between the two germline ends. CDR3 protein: CASSPDYSGANVLTF. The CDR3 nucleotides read TGTGCCAGCAGCCCAGATTACTCTGGGGCCAACGTCCTGACTTTC.

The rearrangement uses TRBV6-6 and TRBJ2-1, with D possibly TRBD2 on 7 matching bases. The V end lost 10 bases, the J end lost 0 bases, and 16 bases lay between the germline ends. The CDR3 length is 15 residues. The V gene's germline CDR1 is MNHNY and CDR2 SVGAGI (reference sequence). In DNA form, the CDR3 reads TGTGCCACCTCTAGGGGGGGCGTCTCCTACAATGAGCAGTTCTTC. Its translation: CATSRGGVSYNEQFF.

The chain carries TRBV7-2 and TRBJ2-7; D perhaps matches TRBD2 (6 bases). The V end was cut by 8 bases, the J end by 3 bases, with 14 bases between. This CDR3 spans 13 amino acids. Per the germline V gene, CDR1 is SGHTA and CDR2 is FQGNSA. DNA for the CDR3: TGTGCCAGCGGACGGGAGACGATCTACGAGCAGTACTTC. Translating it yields CASGRETIYEQYF.

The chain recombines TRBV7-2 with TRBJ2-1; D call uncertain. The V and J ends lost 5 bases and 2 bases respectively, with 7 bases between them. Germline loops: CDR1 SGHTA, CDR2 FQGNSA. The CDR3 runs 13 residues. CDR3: CASSTRAYNEQFF. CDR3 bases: TGTGCCAGCAGCACCCGGGCCTACAATGAGCAGTTCTTC.

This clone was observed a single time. The CDR3 reads CASSYSNTRDKGGDIQYF. In DNA form, the CDR3 reads TGTGCCAGCAGTTACTCGAATACTAGGGACAAGGGGGGAGACATTCAGTACTTC. The chain recombines TRBV6-2 or TRBV6-3 with TRBJ2-4; D assignment may be TRBD1 or TRBD2 (6 bases each). Germline V gene sequence: CDR1 MNHEY, CDR2 SVGEGT. Trimming shortened V by 0 bases and J by 8 bases, and 23 bases separated the two germline ends. The CDR3 sequence is 18 residues long.

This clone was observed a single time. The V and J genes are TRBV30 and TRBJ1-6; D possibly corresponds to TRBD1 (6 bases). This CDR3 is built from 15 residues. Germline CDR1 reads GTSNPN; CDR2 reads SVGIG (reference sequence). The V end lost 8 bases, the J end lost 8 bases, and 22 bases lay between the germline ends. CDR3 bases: TGTGCCGGCCATAAGGGGGGCCGTGGAGATTCACCCCTCCACTTT. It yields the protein CAGHKGGRGDSPLHF.

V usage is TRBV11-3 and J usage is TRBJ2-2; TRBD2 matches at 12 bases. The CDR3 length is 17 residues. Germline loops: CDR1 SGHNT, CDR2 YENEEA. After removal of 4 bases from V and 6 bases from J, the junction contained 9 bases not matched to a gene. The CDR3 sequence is CASSSSFWTSGAGELFF. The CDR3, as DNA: TGTGCCAGCAGCTCCTCATTTTGGACTAGCGGGGCCGGGGAGCTGTTTTTT. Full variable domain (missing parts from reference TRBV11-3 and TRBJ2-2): EAGVVQSPRYKIIEKKQPVAFWCNPISGHNTLYWYLQNLGQGPELLIRYENEEAVDDSQLPKDRFSAERLKGVDSTLKIQPAELGDSAVYLCASSSSFWTSGAGELFFGEGSRLTVL.

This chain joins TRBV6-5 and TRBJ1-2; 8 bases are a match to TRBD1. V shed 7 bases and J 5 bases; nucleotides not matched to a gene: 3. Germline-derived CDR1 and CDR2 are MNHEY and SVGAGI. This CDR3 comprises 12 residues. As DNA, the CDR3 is TGTGCCAGCAACAGACAGGGGTATGGCTACACCTTC. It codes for CASNRQGYGYTF.

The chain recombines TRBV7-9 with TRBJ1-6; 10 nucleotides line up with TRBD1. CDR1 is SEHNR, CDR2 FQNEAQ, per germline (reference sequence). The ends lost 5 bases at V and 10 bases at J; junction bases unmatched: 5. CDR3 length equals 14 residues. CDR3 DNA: TGTGCCAGCAGCCTCGGACAGGGGGGGTCACCCCTCCACTTT. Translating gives CASSLGQGGSPLHF.